The next 7 T cell receptor beta chains were all read from a single sample in a study of T-cell memory formation after mild COVID-19. TCRdb itself ran the 5' RACE reads through MiXCR, one entry per CDR3 protein. The data show roughly 120,000 distinct CDR3 sequences, 16% seen once. The source material was PBMCs or a T cell subset sorted from them (not recorded which). Every receptor here comes from an adult woman who had mild COVID-19 (a few samples of this study predate the infection). Cell type and time point are not known.

This clonotype has a handful of counts. V usage is TRBV4-2 and J usage is TRBJ2-7; TRBD1 aligns across 9 bases. V lost 3 bases, J lost 2 bases, and 8 bases stayed unmatched. CDR1 LGHNA and CDR2 YNFKEQ come from the germline V gene. This CDR3 region has 16 residues. For the CDR3, the DNA is TGTGCCAGCAGCCAGCCCCACCGACAGGGGGCCTACGAGCAGTACTTC. Translated, it gives CASSQPHRQGAYEQYF.

In this sample, this clonotype turned up a few times. The chain couples TRBV12-3 or TRBV12-4 to TRBJ2-1; the D is unclear. V lost 5 bases to trimming and J lost 9 bases, with 11 bases between them. The CDR3 is made up of 12 amino acids. In DNA, the CDR3 is TGTGCCAGCAGTGGGGTGGGCTCTGAGCAGTTCTTC. Its translation: CASSGVGSEQFF.

This clonotype has only a few counts. The chain recombines TRBV9 with TRBJ2-7; no clear D gene. V was trimmed by 0 bases and J by 4 bases, leaving 11 bases between them. Germline CDR1 is SGDLS and CDR2 is YYNGEE. The CDR3 extends over 14 amino acids. In DNA, the CDR3 is TGTGCCAGCAGCGTAGAGGTTGGAGTGTACGAGCAGTACTTC. Its protein is CASSVEVGVYEQYF. Using reference TRBV9 and TRBJ2-7 for the parts outside the CDR3, the full variable domain is DSGVTQTPKHLITATGQRVTLRCSPRSGDLSVYWYQQSLDQGLQFLIQYYNGEERAKGNILERFSAQQFPDLHSELNLSSLELGDSALYFCASSVEVGVYEQYFGPGTRLTVT.

This clonotype was seen a handful of times. The V gene is TRBV6-5, the J gene TRBJ2-7; TRBD2 might be the D (6 bases). Per the germline V gene, CDR1 is MNHEY and CDR2 is SVGAGI. The length of the CDR3 is 13 residues. Trimming left V 7 bases short and J 3 bases short, with 13 bases between. The CDR3 spells CASKKAGNYEQYF. CDR3 DNA: TGTGCCAGCAAAAAAGCGGGTAACTACGAGCAGTACTTC.

The rearrangement joins TRBV28 to TRBJ2-5; D gene unclear. The CDR3 contains 15 residues. Between the trimmed V and J ends, which lost 5 bases and 5 bases, there was a span of 18 bases. In germline, CDR1 is MDHEN, CDR2 SYDVKM. CDR3 DNA: TGTGCCAGCAGTCCGCCGACCGCATACGGGGAGACCCAGTACTTC. Translating it yields CASSPPTAYGETQYF.

A single count supports this clonotype. The V call is TRBV4-3, the J call TRBJ1-1; TRBD1 might be the D (5 bases). The germline CDR1 and CDR2 sequences are LGHNA and YSLEER. The V and J ends lost 1 base and 3 bases respectively, with 12 bases between them. The CDR3 contains 15 residues. The CDR3 DNA is TGCGCCAGCAGCCAAGTTTACGGGGGATACACTGAAGCTTTCTTT. Amino acids: CASSQVYGGYTEAFF.

The J gene is TRBJ2-1, the V gene TRBV7-2; D is uncertain. The germline V gene has CDR1 SGHTA and CDR2 FQGNSA. The V end was cut by 2 bases, the J end by 0 bases, with 11 bases between. The CDR3 extends over 16 amino acids. The CDR3 DNA reads TGTGCCAGCAGCTTATGGCCGGCAAACTCCTACAATGAGCAGTTCTTC. Translation gives CASSLWPANSYNEQFF.